These T cell receptor beta chains were read from a single sample in a study of T cell responses to AZD1222 COVID-19 vaccine. TCRdb keeps only in-frame clones here, not all; method: immunoSEQ multiplex PCR. The table includes some 58,000 clones, 60% to 80% detected once. The sequencing here drew on peripheral blood, taken 28 days after the second AZD1222 dose. These receptors were collected from an adult who received the AZD1222 COVID-19 vaccine. The CDR3 runs from the conserved cysteine through the conserved F or W. D genes are given only for firm matches.

CDR3 length,D gene,V gene,CDR3 protein
13,NA,TRBV19,CASAQQNNSPLHF
13,TRBD1,TRBV7-9,CASETGMNTEAFF
14,NA,TRBV19,CASSMGQLNQPQHF
15,TRBD1,TRBV29-1,CSVRQGSGVYNEQFF
14,NA,TRBV5-4,CASRQTQGTYGYTF
17,NA,TRBV9,CASSGAGGGVRGEKLFF
15,NA,TRBV19,CASSIETGSYQPQHF
15,NA,TRBV7-9,CASSGRGASYNEQFF
12,NA,TRBV6-6,CASSATGNEQFF
14,NA,TRBV28,CASSADQQRSTQYF
17,NA,TRBV18,CASSPRLMDPPNTEAFF
15,NA,TRBV6-2/TRBV6-3,CASSYSGSSNQPQHF
16,NA,TRBV5-4,CASSSVYLGDGNEQFF
12,NA,TRBV7-9,CASSWIGDEQYF
18,TRBD1,TRBV7-9,CASSPLGQSRSGANVLTF
14,NA,TRBV5-6,CASSPGGRYNEQFF
13,TRBD1,TRBV6-5,CASSYPGRGGYTF
13,NA,TRBV6-2/TRBV6-3,CASSYPAHYEQYF